Only a few counts were recorded for the clone carrying this TCR beta chain. Its antigen is as yet unknown. V lost 7 bases and J 3 bases, leaving 20 bases between the germline ends. The CDR3 totals 16 residues. The germline CDR1 and CDR2 sequences are KGHDR and SFDVKD. Treatment denoted: approximately 11-day PBMC culture with coronavirus spike peptide pools or control peptides (ViraFEST assay). This sample was included in a study of vaccination and CD4 T cells after COVID-19. The overall study: Four females and six males made up the convalescents, two of whom were Hispanic.

Cultured CD4+ T cell DNA was sequenced using the Oncomine TCR Beta short-read assay. MiXCR, applied by TCRdb to the PCR reads, yields one record per CDR3 protein. The sample has around 21,000 distinct CDR3 sequences, approximately 50% seen once. The material sequenced was CD4+ T cells from blood, cultured in vitro. The receptor's source is a human donor who had recovered from COVID-19. The V gene is TRBV24-1, the J gene TRBJ1-2; the D gene is possibly TRBD1 (5 bases). The CDR3 DNA follows: TGTGCCACCAGGCCCATGACCAGGGACCCTCACTATGGCTACACCTTC. Encoded protein: CATRPMTRDPHYGYTF.